Following are 18 T cell receptor beta chains from one sample sequenced in a study of cytomegalovirus exposure and HLA in healthy donors. Primers: 60 Vbeta forward and 13 Jbeta reverse. Profiling relied on immunoSEQ multiplex PCR, and the TCRdb table lists in-frame clones only, not all of them. The sample holds approximately 92,000 clones, 60% to 85% seen once. The specimen was PBMCs. All receptors derive from a man aged 45 to 65 in good health and CMV-seropositive.

The chain recombines TRBV6-6 with TRBJ1-1; 10 positions agree with TRBD1. Looked up from germline, CDR1 is MNHNY and CDR2 is SVGAGI (reference sequence). The CDR3 runs to 16 residues. V was pared by 10 bases and J by 1 base, with 12 bases of the junction left unmatched. The CDR3 DNA reads as TGTGCCACCCGGGACAGGGGAACGGGACCGAACACTGAAGCTTTCTTT. Translation gives CATRDRGTGPNTEAFF.

The chain couples TRBV28 to TRBJ2-7, with 7 bases matching TRBD1. The CDR3 has 14 residues. CDR1 MDHEN and CDR2 SYDVKM come from the germline V gene. V shed 4 bases and J 5 bases; nucleotides not matched to a gene: 8. CDR3 sequence reads: CASSWEQGNDEQYF. In DNA form, the CDR3 reads TGTGCCAGCAGTTGGGAACAGGGGAACGACGAGCAGTACTTC.

V and J are TRBV4-2 and TRBJ1-1; D ambiguous. V was trimmed by 1 base and J by 0 bases, leaving 6 bases between them. This CDR3 spans 14 amino acids. Germline lookup yields CDR1 LGHNA and CDR2 YNFKEQ. The CDR3 loop reads CASSQGQMNTEAFF. The CDR3 coding sequence is TGTGCCAGCAGCCAAGGGCAGATGAACACTGAAGCTTTCTTT.

The genes are TRBV9 and TRBJ2-5; a weak D match, TRBD2 (6 bases). The CDR3 loop spans 13 amino acids. Germline lookup yields CDR1 SGDLS and CDR2 YYNGEE. Deletions cut 0 bases from V and 4 bases from J, with 7 bases between. The CDR3 nucleotides read TGTGCCAGCAGCGTAGAGACTAGAGAGACCCAGTACTTC. The encoded protein is CASSVETRETQYF.

This clone turned up a few times. The DNA for the CDR3 is TGTGCCAGCAGCGCGGACTTGAACACTGAAGCTTTCTTT. It translates to CASSADLNTEAFF. The rearrangement joins TRBV7-3 to TRBJ1-1; D is unresolved. Germline V gene sequence: CDR1 SGHTA, CDR2 FQGTGA. The length of the CDR3 is 13 residues. With 5 bases removed from V and 0 bases from J, the gap between germline ends came to 7 bases.

The chain employs TRBV19 and TRBJ2-7, with no clear D. Trimming removed 5 bases at V and 6 bases at J, with 14 bases between. CDR1 and CDR2 from the germline V gene are LNHDA and SQIVND (reference sequence). The CDR3 length is 13 residues. The CDR3 nucleotides read TGTGCCAGTAGTCAATTAAGTTTCGGCGAGCAGTACTTC. Amino acid sequence: CASSQLSFGEQYF.

The gene calls are TRBV2 and TRBJ2-3; TRBD2 matches at 7 bases. The V segment lost 5 bases and the J segment 2 bases; nucleotides outside the gene matches: 7. Germline lookup yields CDR1 SNHLY and CDR2 FYNNEI. CDR3 length: 15 residues. This chain's CDR3 is CASSPSGTNTDTQYF. The CDR3 DNA reads as TGTGCCAGCAGTCCCTCCGGGACTAACACAGATACGCAGTATTTT. Complete variable domain (other parts from reference TRBV2 and TRBJ2-3): EPEVTQTPSHQVTQMGQEVILRCVPISNHLYFYWYRQILGQKVEFLVSFYNNEISEKSEIFDDQFSVERPDGSNFTLKIRSTKLEDSAMYFCASSPSGTNTDTQYFGPGTRLTVL.

The chain employs TRBV7-2 and TRBJ2-7; possible D gene TRBD1, 6 bases. The germline gives CDR1 SGHTA, CDR2 FQGNSA. V was clipped by 5 bases and J by 0 bases, with 14 bases between them. The CDR3 extends over 15 amino acids. Here the CDR3 reads CASSLVGQSSYEQYF. The CDR3 region has the DNA TGTGCCAGCAGCCTCGTTGGACAGTCCTCCTACGAGCAGTACTTC.

Notes on this clone: At one end, the junction sequence differs from germline, possibly due to a read error. This chain uses TRBV6-1 with TRBJ1-6, with D tentatively TRBD1 (5 bases). The CDR3 has 15 residues. Germline values: CDR1 MNHNS, CDR2 SASEGT. CDR3: CASSALTGGNSPLNF. As DNA, the CDR3 is TGTGCCAGCAGTGCTTTAACCGGGGGGAATTCACCCCTCAACTTT.

This chain links TRBV6-1 with TRBJ1-5, with 8 bases aligning to TRBD1. The CDR3 length is 15 residues. CDR1 and CDR2 (germline): MNHNS, SASEGT. Germline trimming cut 5 bases from V and 3 bases from J; bases unmatched to any gene: 6. DNA of the CDR3: TGTGCCAGCAGTTGGACAGGGAGTTACAATCAGCCCCAGCATTTT. Its protein product is CASSWTGSYNQPQHF.

The chain carries TRBV9 and TRBJ2-1; 8 bases match TRBD1. The germline V gene encodes CDR1 SGDLS and CDR2 YYNGEE. This CDR3 has 18 residues. V shed 1 base, J shed 2 bases, and the junction held 11 bases outside the gene matches. The CDR3 coding sequence is TGTGCCAGCAGCGTATATCCAGGGGGCGCGTTCACCTACAATGAGCAGTTCTTC. This gives the protein CASSVYPGGAFTYNEQFF.

This chain joins TRBV30 and TRBJ1-2, with D unclear. V lost 0 bases, J lost 8 bases, and 22 bases lay in between. From germline, CDR1 is GTSNPN and CDR2 SVGIG (reference sequence). CDR3 length equals 16 residues. The CDR3 DNA follows: TGTGCCTGGAGTGTATCTCGAGGCCAACCCCTACCCGGCTACACCTTC. This codes for CAWSVSRGQPLPGYTF.

J is TRBJ1-5 and V is TRBV30, with unresolved D. V lost 4 bases to trimming and J lost 4 bases, with 11 bases between them. This CDR3 is built from 13 residues. Per germline, CDR1 GTSNPN and CDR2 SVGIG (reference sequence). CDR3 in DNA: TGTGCCTGGACATCGGGAGGGAATCAGCCCCAGCATTTT. Amino acid sequence: CAWTSGGNQPQHF. Full variable domain (remainder filled in from reference TRBV30 and TRBJ1-5): SQTIHQWPATLVQPVGSPLSLECTVEGTSNPNLYWYRQAAGRGLQLLFYSVGIGQISSEVPQNLSASRPQDRQFILSSKKLLLSDSGFYLCAWTSGGNQPQHFGDGTRLSIL.

The genes are TRBV7-9 and TRBJ2-7; D gene uncertain. The CDR3 is made up of 11 amino acids. Germline-derived CDR1 and CDR2 are SEHNR and FQNEAQ (reference sequence). V was trimmed by 6 bases and J by 4 bases, leaving 7 bases between them. The CDR3: CASSKRYEQYF. CDR3 nucleotides: TGTGCCAGCAGTAAACGGTACGAGCAGTACTTC.

As regards this clone: Other DNA sequences in the sample encode the same CDR3. The chain is built from TRBV5-5 and TRBJ1-2; D is possibly TRBD1 (5 bases). The CDR3 totals 14 residues. Germline CDR1 and CDR2: SGHKS and YYEKEE (reference sequence). Deletions cut 4 bases from V and 1 base from J, with 11 bases between. The CDR3 protein is CASSPGGVNYGYTF. In DNA, the CDR3 is TGTGCCAGCAGCCCCGGAGGGGTTAACTATGGCTACACCTTC. Full variable domain (outside the CDR3, taken from reference TRBV5-5 and TRBJ1-2): DAGVTQSPTHLIKTRGQQVTLRCSPISGHKSVSWYQQVLGQGPQFIFQYYEKEERGRGNFPDRFSARQFPNYSSELNVNALLLGDSALYLCASSPGGVNYGYTFGSGTRLTVV.

The V and J genes are TRBV5-5 and TRBJ2-3, with 9 bases identical to TRBD1. The germline CDR1 and CDR2 sequences are SGHKS and YYEKEE (reference sequence). The trim removed 4 bases at V and 2 bases at J, leaving 5 bases unmatched. The CDR3 loop spans 15 amino acids. The CDR3 loop is CASSLGQGHTDTQYF. CDR3 DNA: TGTGCCAGCAGCCTGGGACAGGGCCACACAGATACGCAGTATTTT.

V usage is TRBV10-3 and J usage is TRBJ1-2, with TRBD1 as a possible D gene (5 bases). Trimming shortened V by 4 bases and J by 6 bases, and 12 bases separated the two germline ends. CDR1 and CDR2 from the germline V gene are ENHRY and SYGVKD. The CDR3 sequence is 13 residues long. CDR3 DNA: TGTGCCATCAGTGCGGCCAGGGAAAATGGCTACACCTTC. Residues: CAISAARENGYTF.

The gene calls are TRBV7-9 and TRBJ2-5; 10 bases agree with TRBD2. This CDR3 contains 15 residues. V trimming: 1 base; J trimming: 2 bases; junction bases outside the gene matches: 1. CDR1 is SEHNR, CDR2 FQNEAQ, per germline (reference sequence). The CDR3 region is CASSLGSGGQETQYF. CDR3 in DNA: TGTGCCAGCAGCTTAGGTAGCGGGGGGCAAGAGACCCAGTACTTC.